The 6 T cell receptor beta chains below were found in one sample sequenced in a study of T cell repertoires in cytomegalovirus infection. No antigen has been identified for these receptors. Via MiXCR, TCRdb re-called the reads, giving one row per CDR3 protein. The data contain about 830,000 distinct CDR3 sequences, 32% of them singletons. The sample in question was cultured CD8+ T cells from PBMCs, obtained from culture after CMV antigen stimulation. The receptors derive from a human donor in good health (CMV status not recorded). Some clones in this sample may be carry-over from other donors' samples.

The chain combines TRBV6-5 with TRBJ2-3, with D perhaps being TRBD1 or TRBD2 (5 bases each). The V and J ends lost 1 base and 0 bases respectively, with 11 bases between them. The CDR3 covers 16 residues. Germline V CDR1 and CDR2: MNHEY, SVGAGI. The CDR3 protein is CASSYWGRISTDTQYF. The CDR3 DNA reads as TGTGCCAGCAGTTACTGGGGACGGATTAGCACAGATACGCAGTATTTT.

CDR3 amino acids: CASGPNQFF. The CDR3 DNA reads TGTGCCAGCGGCCCGAATCAGTTCTTC. The chain employs TRBV6-1 and TRBJ2-1; D is ambiguous. CDR3 size: 9 residues. Germline CDR1 MNHNS, CDR2 SASEGT. The germline V and J ends were trimmed by 8 bases and 13 bases, with 9 bases remaining between them.

V usage is TRBV3-1 and J usage is TRBJ1-1; possible D gene TRBD1, 5 bases. Germline V lookup: CDR1 LGHDT, CDR2 YNNKEL (reference sequence). This CDR3 region has 15 residues. V was cut by 4 bases and J by 1 base, with 13 bases left in between. The CDR3 coding sequence is TGTGCCAGCAGCCCAGGCTGGGACGGGAACACTGAAGCTTTCTTT. It codes for CASSPGWDGNTEAFF.

This clonotype came up a few times. The chain is built from TRBV2 and TRBJ2-7, with 11 bases fitting TRBD2. The CDR3 runs 14 residues. Trimming cost V 8 bases and J 0 bases; bases outside gene matches: 3. The V gene's germline CDR1 is SNHLY and CDR2 FYNNEI. Written as DNA, the CDR3 is TGTGCCAGCCCTCTAGCGGGGGGCTCCTACGAGCAGTACGTC. The encoded protein is CASPLAGGSYEQYV.

In the case of this clonotype: Possible read error: a much larger clone is one base away. CDR3 coding DNA: TGTGCCAGCAACCCTTGGAATGAGCAGTTCTTC. Protein sequence: CASNPWNEQFF. The chain joins TRBV7-8 to TRBJ2-1; D call uncertain. V was shortened by 7 bases and J by 7 bases, with 8 bases between the two germline ends. This CDR3 region has 11 residues. Looked up from germline, CDR1 is SGHVS and CDR2 is FQNEAQ.

Details on this clonotype: A much larger clone lies one base from this, so it may be a read error. DNA for the CDR3: TGTGCCAGCAGCTGGAGGAGCACTGAAGCTTTCTTT. Translation: CASSWRSTEAFF. The V and J genes are TRBV5-4 and TRBJ1-1; D call uncertain. Germline V lookup: CDR1 SGHNT, CDR2 YYREEE (reference sequence). The CDR3 extends over 12 amino acids. V dropped 3 bases and J dropped 4 bases, with 7 bases sitting between them. Combining the CDR3 with reference TRBV5-4 and TRBJ1-1 gives the whole variable domain ETGVTQSPTHLIKTRGQQVTLRCSSQSGHNTVSWYQQALGQGPQFIFQYYREEENGRGNFPPRFSGLQFPNYSSELNVNALELDDSALYLCASSWRSTEAFFGQGTRLTVV.